The next 15 T cell receptor beta chains were all read from a single sample in a study of blood T cell repertoires in COVID-19. TCRdb's table, derived via immunoSEQ multiplex PCR, lists solely in-frame clones and lacks some. The sample lists about 220,000 clones, 75% to 90% occurring once. Sequencing was carried out using peripheral blood. These receptors were obtained from a man aged 30 to 45 who had recovered from COVID-19.

The gene calls are TRBV7-9 and TRBJ1-4, with D unclear. The V and J ends lost 5 bases and 0 bases respectively, with 13 bases between them. Per germline, CDR1 SEHNR and CDR2 FQNEAQ (reference sequence). The CDR3 has 16 amino acids. CDR3 DNA sequence: TGTGCCAGCAGCCCCCGCCGAGCGGCAACTAATGAAAAACTGTTTTTT. Amino acids: CASSPRRAATNEKLFF.

The chain uses TRBV27 and TRBJ2-7, with TRBD1 matching over 7 bases. The germline CDR1 and CDR2 sequences are MNHEY and SMNVEV (reference sequence). CDR3 length: 13 residues. J gave up 3 bases and V 6 bases, and 5 bases lay outside the gene matches. CDR3 DNA: TGTGCCAGCAGATTTACAGGGGTCTACGAGCAGTACTTC. It is translated as CASRFTGVYEQYF.

The genes are TRBV28 and TRBJ1-2; D gene unclear. This CDR3 spans 15 amino acids. Germline CDR1 and CDR2: MDHEN and SYDVKM. V lost 0 bases to trimming and J lost 3 bases, with 11 bases between them. The CDR3 sequence is CASSLWGGRDYGYTF. For the CDR3, the DNA is TGTGCCAGCAGTTTATGGGGAGGGCGGGACTATGGCTACACCTTC.

This clone has a handful of counts. CDR3 DNA: TGTGCCAGCAGCCAAGGGGCCACTGAAGCTTTCTTT. The encoded protein is CASSQGATEAFF. This chain links TRBV14 with TRBJ1-1; D gene uncertain. Trimming shortened V by 1 base and J by 4 bases, and 4 bases separated the two germline ends. This CDR3 is 12 amino acids long. The V gene's germline CDR1 is SGHDN and CDR2 FVKESK.

This clone was counted a single time. The chain carries TRBV13 and TRBJ2-2, with 10 bases matching TRBD1. Per germline, CDR1 PRHDT and CDR2 FYEKMQ (reference sequence). The CDR3 covers 13 residues. V lost 7 bases and J lost 8; bases outside the gene matches: 4. The CDR3 DNA reads as TGTGCCAGCACCGACAGGGGGCCTGGGGAGCTGTTTTTT. It codes for CASTDRGPGELFF.

In DNA, the CDR3 is TGTGCCAGCAGTGAACAAGGAGGAGAAAAACTGTTTTTT. This translates into CASSEQGGEKLFF. The chain combines TRBV6-4 with TRBJ1-4; D unresolved. V dropped 3 bases and J dropped 8 bases, with 10 bases sitting between them. The germline V gene has CDR1 MRHNA and CDR2 SNTAGT. The CDR3 has 13 amino acids.

This rearrangement joins TRBV6-5 to TRBJ2-7; a weak D match, TRBD2 (6 bases). The V and J ends lost 5 bases and 1 base respectively, with 12 bases between them. The CDR3 runs 14 residues. Looked up from germline, CDR1 is MNHEY and CDR2 is SVGAGI. CDR3 sequence: CASSLREASYEQYF. CDR3 sequence (DNA): TGTGCCAGCAGTCTAAGGGAGGCTTCCTACGAGCAGTACTTC.

Points on this clone: The same CDR3 arises from other DNA sequences in this sample as well. The V and J genes are TRBV5-8 and TRBJ2-1; D remains unclear. The CDR3 extends over 11 amino acids. Trimming removed 2 bases from V and 7 bases from J, with 4 bases in between. Germline values: CDR1 SGHTS, CDR2 YDEGEE. The CDR3 sequence is CASSLYNEQFF. The CDR3 coding sequence is TGTGCCAGCAGCTTATATAATGAGCAGTTCTTC.

A few counts support this clone. The DNA for the CDR3 is TGTGCCAGCAGTTACCCCCTGCGGCAGCCTGGAAACACCATATATTTT. This encodes CASSYPLRQPGNTIYF. The chain joins TRBV6-6 to TRBJ1-3; D call uncertain. The CDR3 consists of 16 residues. V lost 2 bases, J lost 2 bases, and 13 bases lay in between. The germline V gene has CDR1 MNHNY and CDR2 SVGAGI (reference sequence).

This clone occurred many times. The chain carries TRBV21-1 and TRBJ2-5; TRBD1 reflects the table's D call only, with no check against the DNA. TRBV21-1 is deemed a pseudogene. The length of the CDR3 is 16 residues. Here the CDR3 reads CASSRAPGGLQETQYF. The CDR3 coding sequence is TGTGCCAGCAGCAGAGCCCCAGGGGGCTTGCAAGAGACCCAGTACTTC.

This sequence joins TRBV4-3 and TRBJ1-5; D remains unclear. V lost 0 bases and J 7 bases, leaving 10 bases between the germline ends. The germline gives CDR1 LGHNA, CDR2 YSLEER. This CDR3 contains 14 residues. CDR3 in DNA: TGCGCCAGCAGCCAAGAGGTGGTGGGCCAGCCCCAGCATTTT. Translated: CASSQEVVGQPQHF.

The chain couples TRBV12-5 to TRBJ1-1; tentative D call: TRBD1 (5 bases). The CDR3 is made up of 15 amino acids. CDR1 is LGHNT and CDR2 is FRNRAP in the germline V gene. V was pared by 7 bases and J by 1 base, with 16 bases between. The CDR3 sequence: CASAWEGRGNTEAFF. The CDR3, as DNA: TGTGCTAGTGCATGGGAGGGGAGGGGGAACACTGAAGCTTTCTTT. The whole variable domain, remainder taken from reference TRBV12-5 and TRBJ1-1, is DARVTQTPRHKVTEMGQEVTMRCQPILGHNTVFWYRQTMMQGLELLAYFRNRAPLDDSGMPKDRFSAEMPDATLATLKIQPSEPRDSAVYFCASAWEGRGNTEAFFGQGTRLTVV.

The chain couples TRBV5-6 to TRBJ1-1; a weak D match, TRBD1 (6 bases). The germline V gene has CDR1 SGHDT and CDR2 YYEEEE. V lost 7 bases and J 5 bases, leaving 30 bases between the germline ends. The CDR3 has 18 residues. CDR3 region: CASETPSRGRGVQTEAFF. As DNA, the CDR3 is TGTGCCAGCGAAACCCCCTCCAGGGGCCGTGGGGTACAGACTGAAGCTTTCTTT.

The J gene is TRBJ1-1, the V gene TRBV11-2; no definite D call. V lost 5 bases and J lost 1, with 8 bases in between. Germline CDR1 is SGHAT and CDR2 is FQNNGV. This CDR3 contains 13 residues. CDR3: CASSLTENTEAFF. CDR3 coding DNA: TGTGCCAGCAGCCTTACAGAGAACACTGAAGCTTTCTTT.

V gene TRBV11-3 combines with J gene TRBJ2-1, with 7 bases aligning to TRBD2. The length of the CDR3 is 15 residues. Per germline, CDR1 SGHNT and CDR2 YENEEA. Trimming at V came to 5 bases and at J to 0 bases, leaving 4 bases not matched to a gene. The CDR3 DNA reads as TGTGCCAGCAGCACCGGGGGGAGCTCCTACAATGAGCAGTTCTTC. Protein: CASSTGGSSYNEQFF. The complete variable domain, with remaining parts taken from reference TRBV11-3 and TRBJ2-1, reads EAGVVQSPRYKIIEKKQPVAFWCNPISGHNTLYWYLQNLGQGPELLIRYENEEAVDDSQLPKDRFSAERLKGVDSTLKIQPAELGDSAVYLCASSTGGSSYNEQFFGPGTRLTVL.